This TCR beta chain was sequenced during a study of blood T cells in healthy people across ages. Study-level findings and limits: Estimated diversity across one million T cells was deemed an underestimate. Conclusively comparing naive with antigen-experienced cells was impossible with unsorted PBMCs. Compared with aged donors, long-lived donors showed fewer expanded clones, suggesting selection.

Primers used in a second PCR of roughly 6 to 11 cycles were a sample-barcoded 5' primer and a J-beta primer mix. TCRdb ran MiXCR on the 5' RACE reads and lists one entry per CDR3 protein. The table lists some 880,000 distinct CDR3 sequences, 35% to 40% of them singletons, with roughly 13% in the top ten. The germline V gene encodes CDR1 DFQATT and CDR2 SNEGSKA (reference sequence). This CDR3 spans 13 amino acids. V gave up 4 bases and J gave up 13 bases; unmatched junction bases: 13. In regard to this clonotype: Its antigen remains unknown.

Isolated PBMCs totaled at least 6 million in each sample. The rearrangement links TRBV20-1 to TRBJ2-1; 7 nucleotides match TRBD2. This receptor was obtained from a man in his late teens or twenties in good health. Input material: blood. The CDR3 spells CSATRTSRETQFF. CDR3 sequence (DNA): TGCAGTGCTACCCGGACTTCGCGGGAGACCCAGTTCTTC.